The present TCR beta chain was sequenced within a study of blood T cell repertoires in COVID-19. Study in general: Samples came from the United States, Italy and Spain, spanning acute and convalescent COVID-19. From T cells, B-cell-depleted T cells, or PBMCs came the material, which was cDNA or gDNA.

The CDR3 is 15 residues long. Germline V gives CDR1 KGHSH, CDR2 LQKENI. Trimming cost V 6 bases and J 4 bases; bases outside gene matches: 6. In the source study's methods: For nucleated cells, counts were estimated from reference gene primer amplification. Produced via immunoSEQ multiplex PCR; TCRdb's table is partial and in-frame only. V, J and clone size derive from that table, while D and trimming were established from the DNA sequence. The sample yields roughly 250,000 clones, about 85% seen once. Seattle researchers signed up patients amid active infection and tracked them longitudinally. This clone has ten or more counts. Other nucleotide sequences in the sample specify the same CDR3.

The receptor was isolated from a human donor with COVID-19, enrolled during active disease. The donor label of this sample is uncertain. Material for sequencing was peripheral blood. The rearrangement joins TRBV18 to TRBJ1-5, with 10 bases fitting TRBD1. CDR3 coding DNA: TGTGCCAGCTCCCCGGGACAGGGGTCAAATCAGCCCCAGCATTTT. Translating gives CASSPGQGSNQPQHF. The whole variable domain, filled in from reference TRBV18 and TRBJ1-5, reads NAGVMQNPRHLVRRRGQEARLRCSPMKGHSHVYWYRQLPEEGLKFMVYLQKENIIDESGMPKERFSAEFPKEGPSILRIQQVVRGDSAAYFCASSPGQGSNQPQHFGDGTRLSIL.